The T cell receptor (beta chain) described here comes from a study of blood T cells in healthy people across ages (dated by TCRdb to about 2015). Some background on the complete study: Template switching captured roughly one uniquely barcoded TCR beta cDNA molecule per two T cells in model experiments. Age-related changes in TCR beta repertoire diversity were measured in the study by deep sequencing normalized with unique cDNA molecular identifiers. Donors were grouped into four age groups: young (average roughly 17 years), middle-aged (roughly 38), aged (around 56) and long-lived (roughly 80). To avoid experimental bias, donors of different ages were randomly spread across the sequencing lanes. For two donors (one aged 18 to 30 and one aged 80 or older), the study analyzed two additional independent replicas of 1 million unique cDNA reads from the same blood draw. Study-level results and caveats: As age increased, observed TCR beta diversity per million T cells dropped in a roughly linear way, and a significant reduction was already evident by age 40. The percentage of naive T cells measured by flow cytometry correlated strongly with observed TCR beta diversity. Donor CMV infection status was unknown, potentially confounding age-related changes in expanded clonotypes. Conclusive comparison of naive and antigen-experienced compartments was prevented by the profiling of bulk unsorted PBMCs. Estimates of total diversity based on one million sequenced T cells were regarded as lower bounds and as underestimates. Compared with the aged group, more naive CD4+ T cells, fewer expanded clones and increased TCR diversity were shown by the long-lived group, suggesting age selection.

Donors were around 37 systemically healthy Caucasian individuals from Russia aged about 6 to 100 years. Ten milliliters of peripheral blood were drawn from each donor into EDTA-treated Vacutainer tubes. Ficoll-Paque density-gradient centrifugation was used to isolate PBMCs, with at least 7 million obtained per sample. Total RNA was extracted from PBMCs with Trizol reagent, with at least 6 micrograms obtained per sample. Naive CD45RAhigh/CD27high T cell percentages were measured by flow cytometry on a PBMC aliquot from every donor. The method was 5' RACE. The sequencing machine was an Illumina HiSeq 2500. A second PCR of roughly 7 to 11 cycles was run with a J-beta primer mix and a sample-barcoded 5' primer. Each TCR beta cDNA molecule received a unique molecular identifier from a template-switch 5' adaptor carrying 12 random nucleotides. Each sample yielded at least 2.5 million CDR3-containing paired-end reads. The Mint cDNA synthesis kit, primed by a TRBC-specific oligonucleotide, was used to synthesize first-strand cDNA from all RNA. All cDNA was treated with uracil-DNA glycosylase and then went through a first 18-cycle PCR with the universal primers M1SS and BC2_uni_R. In the paper's pipeline: For normalization, 1 million high-quality reads, each with a distinct molecular identifier, were randomly selected from each sample. Instead of being binned into consensus sequences, reads with shared molecular identifiers were discarded. CDR3 identification, clonotype clustering and error correction used MiTCR with a Q25 quality threshold and the strictest error-elimination algorithm. Lower-bound total TCR beta diversity was estimated with a nonparametric unseen species model using Euler transformation. The public sequencing data were trimmed at Q25 with fastp and processed into clonotypes with MiXCR by TCRdb, which kept only in-frame beta chains. Under each unique CDR3 protein, matching rows form one entry showing the most common genes and DNA. The V and J calls here are based on TCRdb, not the publication. For this sample the table gives just over 1 million distinct CDR3 sequences, of which 35% to 50% were detected only once. The top ten constitute approximately 17% of the sample.

A word on this clonotype: Its specific antigen is unknown. Base qualities are not recorded, but no much larger clone differs from it by a single base.

Sequenced sample: blood. The receptor was derived from a woman aged 60-75 years in good health.

The CDR3 here reads CASSVSGSDDTQYF. The DNA sequence follows: TGTGCCAGCAGCGTTAGCGGGTCTGACGATACGCAGTATTTT. Rearrangement joined TRBV7-3 to TRBJ2-3, with TRBD2 identical over 7 junction bases. As encoded in the germline V gene, CDR1 is SGHTA while CDR2 is FQGTGA. The CDR3 numbers 14 residues from cysteine through phenylalanine. CDR3 DNA is the only sequence kept; it has 42 bases, read in frame from the first base. V is pruned by 5 bases and J by 6 bases, leaving 8 bases of the junction without a gene match.